This T cell receptor beta chain is drawn from a study of shared T cell receptors in the human thymus. Germline V CDR1 and CDR2: SNHLY, FYNNEI. This CDR3 is 16 amino acids long. Trimming removed 0 bases from V and 7 bases from J; junction bases left unmatched: 8. Some clones are missing from TCRdb's copy, which holds only in-frame ones; the method was immunoSEQ multiplex PCR. The table lists 500,000 to 750,000 clones, approximately 88% of them singletons, with 0.0095% to 0.012% in the top ten. This same sample was also part of a study on human thymus T cells.

This receptor was obtained from a boy younger than two with a congenital heart defect. The sample comprised thymocytes. This rearrangement joins TRBV2 to TRBJ1-2, with 10 positions matching TRBD1. CDR3 residues: CASSEALDRGGRGYTF. DNA of the CDR3: TGTGCCAGCAGTGAAGCCCTGGACAGGGGGGGCCGTGGCTACACCTTC.